This TCR beta chain originates from a study of tumor-infiltrating lymphocytes in primary liver carcinoma. Study-wide points: Tumors carried a top-250-clone fraction significantly exceeding that of blood (p = 0.039).

Researchers generated TCR beta cDNA from about 460 ng of total RNA, relying on a constant-region primer. Construction of TCR beta libraries relied on three successive nested multiplex PCR rounds employing slightly modified ARM-PCR. Each of the first two PCR rounds ran roughly 9 cycles with TRBV1-TRBV30 forward and C-beta reverse primers. Each CDR3 protein gets one entry after TCRdb re-called the multiplex PCR reads with MiXCR. The table shows more than 150,000 distinct CDR3 sequences, with 60% occurring only once. Germline DNA was also extracted, while the blood RNA originated from unsorted whole blood. This clonotype was found a few times. The antigen is undetermined. A much bigger clone sits one base away, suggesting this may be a read error. CDR3 size: 13 residues.

Sequencing input: peripheral blood. The J gene is TRBJ1-5, the V gene TRBV12-3 or TRBV12-4; no definite D call. This sequence was found in a man in his forties with primary liver carcinoma and hepatitis B virus infection. The CDR3 is CASNLVSVQPQHF. In DNA form, the CDR3 reads TGTGCCAGCAATTTAGTAAGTGTTCAACCCCAGCATTTT.